This entry features one T cell receptor (beta chain) sequence. What it binds is not known. TCRdb's copy holds only in-frame clones and misses some; the assay was immunoSEQ multiplex PCR. The table includes over 45,000 clones, 91% detected once. The data derive from a study of a mutant IDH1 vaccine in newly diagnosed glioma. Study in general: Previous care, which was radiotherapy, temozolomide, or both, most often involved both. Study-wide points: Top peripheral T cell clonotype shifts appeared unrelated to pseudoprogression. Researchers report vaccine-induced immune responses in less than 95% of patients.

The CDR3 is 13 residues long. The germline V gene encodes CDR1 SGDLS and CDR2 YYNGEE. The V end lost 3 bases, the J end lost 0 bases, and 5 bases lay between the germline ends. This sample's time point: baseline, week 1 (first vaccination visit). The sample's treatment: pre-vaccination baseline after standard-of-care therapy. Donor diagnoses consisted of new WHO grade 3 or 4 IDH1-mutant, ATRX-lost astrocytomas. The sequenced sample was PBMCs, obtained from a glioma patient treated with radiotherapy, temozolomide or both. This chain joins TRBV9 and TRBJ2-3, with D unresolved. The receptor was isolated from a man aged 45 to 65 with glioma. The CDR3 here is CASSARSTDTQYF. The CDR3 region has the DNA TGTGCCAGCAGCGCTAGGAGCACAGATACGCAGTATTTT.